What follows is one T cell receptor (beta chain) and its context. What it binds is unknown. Different DNA sequences within this sample yield the same CDR3. The data belong to a study of shared clonotypes between healthy human individuals. The CDR3 extends over 16 amino acids. The germline CDR1 and CDR2 sequences are KGHSH and LQKENI. Trimming removed 0 bases from V and 4 bases from J, with 12 bases in between. General study findings and limits: Unshared clonotypes carried lower generation probabilities than those common to all four donors. Among the subsets, naive ones generally showed larger estimated richness than memory ones. Apart from blood, nothing was sampled; tissue repertoires likely differ.

It was about 180 ng DNA, 25,000 to 35,000 T cell genomes, that sorted-subset replicate PCRs used. Here immunoSEQ multiplex PCR was the method, and the copy in TCRdb shows in-frame clones only, minus some. The data hold 2 million to 3 million clones, with approximately 93% observed a single time. Source material: naive CD4+ T cells from PBMCs. As to subset: CD45RA+ positively selected. The sequence was collected from a man aged 18-30 years in good health. Some clones in this sample may be carry-over from other donors' samples. The chain joins TRBV18 to TRBJ2-2; D possibly uses TRBD1 or TRBD2 (5 bases each). The chain's CDR3 is CASSPPGQGATGELFF. The CDR3, as DNA: TGTGCCAGCTCACCACCCGGGCAGGGAGCCACCGGGGAGCTGTTTTTT.